Each of the 18 T cell receptor beta chains below was sequenced from the same sample in a study of T-cell memory formation after mild COVID-19. TCRdb ran MiXCR on the 5' RACE reads and lists one entry per CDR3 protein. The sample yields roughly 49,000 distinct CDR3 sequences, around 25% seen once. Sequenced: PBMCs or a T cell subset sorted from them (not recorded which). These receptors were collected from a man younger than 35 who had mild COVID-19 (a few samples of this study predate the infection). Cell type and time point are not known.

The table lists this clonotype with a few counts. The genes are TRBV4-3 and TRBJ2-1, with 7 bases identical to TRBD1. The CDR3 has 15 amino acids. Per germline, CDR1 LGHNA and CDR2 YSLEER. The trim removed 6 bases at V and 2 bases at J, leaving 7 bases unmatched. The CDR3: CASSPGTAAYNEQFF. CDR3 sequence (DNA): TGCGCCAGCAGTCCCGGGACAGCCGCCTACAATGAGCAGTTCTTC.

V usage is TRBV7-2 and J usage is TRBJ2-5, with 7 bases matching TRBD2. Germline V lookup: CDR1 SGHTA, CDR2 FQGNSA. The CDR3 is 15 residues long. V lost 5 bases, J lost 4 bases, and 10 bases stayed unmatched. The DNA for the CDR3 is TGTGCCAGCAGCAAACTAGCGCTGGGGGGAGAGACCCAGTACTTC. Protein: CASSKLALGGETQYF.

J is TRBJ2-6 and V is TRBV3-1, with D possibly TRBD1 on 6 matching bases. V was shortened by 4 bases and J by 2 bases, with 21 bases between the two germline ends. Germline CDR1 reads LGHDT; CDR2 reads YNNKEL (reference sequence). The length of the CDR3 is 19 residues. The CDR3 DNA is TGTGCCAGCAGCCCTCTTGCTTGGACAGATAAAACTGGGGCCAACGTCCTGACTTTC. Its translation: CASSPLAWTDKTGANVLTF.

This clonotype was observed a single time. The chain is built from TRBV18 and TRBJ1-6; D gene unclear. Germline CDR1 and CDR2: KGHSH and LQKENI. This CDR3 has 15 residues. V was shortened by 11 bases and J by 0 bases, with 14 bases between the two germline ends. The CDR3 DNA reads TGTGCCGGCGCTAGGGAAAGCTCCTATAATTCACCCCTCCACTTT. Translation: CAGARESSYNSPLHF.

The rearrangement joins TRBV5-5 to TRBJ1-1, with a weak D call TRBD1 (5 bases). There are 15 residues in the CDR3. Between the trimmed V and J ends, which lost 3 bases and 4 bases, there was a span of 16 bases. CDR1 and CDR2 (germline): SGHKS, YYEKEE (reference sequence). Here the CDR3 reads CASSSGPPGGTEAFF. The CDR3 DNA sequence: TGTGCCAGCAGCTCGGGACCCCCGGGGGGCACTGAAGCTTTCTTT.

This clonotype was recorded a few times. The chain couples TRBV6-6 to TRBJ1-2; D is ambiguous. Deletions cut 2 bases from V and 8 bases from J, with 9 bases between. The CDR3 totals 12 residues. Germline CDR1 MNHNY, CDR2 SVGAGI (reference sequence). The CDR3: CASSYGLQGYTF. The CDR3 DNA sequence: TGTGCCAGCAGTTACGGGCTACAGGGCTACACCTTC.

This clonotype was detected once. This chain joins TRBV29-1 and TRBJ2-7, with TRBD1 matching over 7 bases. The CDR3 has 11 amino acids. Trimming at V came to 4 bases and at J to 6 bases, leaving 3 bases not matched to a gene. The germline gives CDR1 SQVTM, CDR2 ANQGSEA. Here the CDR3 reads CSVATGAEQYF. The CDR3 nucleotides read TGCAGCGTTGCCACAGGGGCCGAGCAGTACTTC.

This clonotype was detected only a few times. V usage is TRBV7-9 and J usage is TRBJ2-1, with no clear D. Trimming pared 5 bases from V and 1 base from J, leaving 12 bases between. The CDR3 runs to 15 residues. Germline V gives CDR1 SEHNR, CDR2 FQNEAQ (reference sequence). The CDR3 reads CASSHEGSSYNEQFF. The CDR3, as DNA: TGTGCCAGCAGCCACGAAGGGTCATCCTACAATGAGCAGTTCTTC. Full variable domain (remainder filled in from reference TRBV7-9 and TRBJ2-1): DTGVSQNPRHKITKRGQNVTFRCDPISEHNRLYWYRQTLGQGPEFLTYFQNEAQLEKSRLLSDRFSAERPKGSFSTLEIQRTEQGDSAMYLCASSHEGSSYNEQFFGPGTRLTVL.

The CDR3: CASTLGGRGNSPLHF. CDR3 in DNA: TGTGCCAGCACCCTAGGGGGCAGGGGAAATTCACCCCTCCACTTT. V and J are TRBV27 and TRBJ1-6, with 7 positions matching TRBD1. Germline CDR1 and CDR2: MNHEY and SMNVEV (reference sequence). The CDR3 spans 15 residues. V shed 7 bases, J shed 7 bases, and the junction held 10 bases outside the gene matches.

This clonotype was recorded a few times. The chain joins TRBV10-3 to TRBJ2-3; 8 bases line up with TRBD2. The V and J ends lost 3 bases and 0 bases, in that order; junction bases with no gene match: 2. The CDR3 sequence is 15 residues long. CDR1 is ENHRY and CDR2 is SYGVKD in the germline V gene. Here the CDR3 DNA reads TGTGCCATCAGTGAACAGCGGGGGAGCACAGATACGCAGTATTTT. This codes for CAISEQRGSTDTQYF.

The V call is TRBV7-9, the J call TRBJ2-7; D might be TRBD1 or TRBD2, each matching 5 bases. Germline-derived CDR1 and CDR2 are SEHNR and FQNEAQ (reference sequence). V lost 4 bases, J lost 4 bases, and 17 bases lay in between. The CDR3 covers 15 residues. CDR3 nucleotide sequence: TGTGCCAGCAGCTCCGGGACGGGACGACCGTACGAGCAGTACTTC. The encoded protein is CASSSGTGRPYEQYF.

The rearrangement joins TRBV11-2 to TRBJ2-2; D is unclear. The CDR3 has 15 amino acids. The V gene's germline CDR1 is SGHAT and CDR2 FQNNGV. V dropped 3 bases and J dropped 1 base, with 9 bases sitting between them. CDR3 sequence reads: CASSFRAVNTGELFF. The DNA of the CDR3 is TGTGCCAGCAGCTTCCGGGCGGTGAACACCGGGGAGCTGTTTTTT. Filled out from reference TRBV11-2 and TRBJ2-2, the complete variable domain reads EAGVAQSPRYKIIEKRQSVAFWCNPISGHATLYWYQQILGQGPKLLIQFQNNGVVDDSQLPKDRFSAERLKGVDSTLKIQPAKLEDSAVYLCASSFRAVNTGELFFGEGSRLTVL.

The rearrangement joins TRBV6-2 or TRBV6-3 to TRBJ2-7, with TRBD1 matching over 8 bases. Trimming at V came to 4 bases and at J to 5 bases, leaving 16 bases not matched to a gene. Germline lookup yields CDR1 MNHEY and CDR2 SVGEGT. The CDR3 is made up of 17 amino acids. The CDR3 nucleotides read TGTGCCAGCAGTTCGGGACAGGTAAACCCGCGGGTCCACGAGCAGTACGTC. Protein product: CASSSGQVNPRVHEQYV.

V usage is TRBV27 and J usage is TRBJ2-7; the match to TRBD2 covers 14 bases. With V trimmed by 5 bases and J by 2 bases, 5 bases remained unmatched. From germline, CDR1 is MNHEY and CDR2 SMNVEV (reference sequence). The CDR3 extends over 16 amino acids. The CDR3 nucleotides are TGTGCCAGCAGTGGGGGGACTAGCGGGGGAACCTACGAGCAGTACTTC. Its translation is CASSGGTSGGTYEQYF.

The gene calls are TRBV7-2 and TRBJ2-3; 7 nucleotides agree with TRBD1. Germline-derived CDR1 and CDR2 are SGHTA and FQGNSA. V dropped 5 bases and J dropped 1; count of bases not matched to a gene: 6. The CDR3 is 15 amino acids. The DNA for the CDR3 is TGTGCCAGCAGCGAACCGACAGGGCGCACAGATACGCAGTATTTT. Translating gives CASSEPTGRTDTQYF.

The chain carries TRBV7-9 and TRBJ2-7; D remains ambiguous. Germline V gene lookup returns CDR1 SEHNR and CDR2 FQNEAQ (reference sequence). The germline V and J ends were trimmed by 5 bases and 2 bases, with 13 bases remaining between them. This CDR3 has 14 amino acids. In nucleotides, the CDR3 is TGTGCCAGCAGCACGACGGAAATACCCTACGAGCAGTACGTC. This sequence encodes CASSTTEIPYEQYV.

The chain has TRBV12-3 or TRBV12-4 and TRBJ2-1; possible D gene TRBD2, 6 bases. Trimming removed 6 bases at V and 9 bases at J, with 18 bases between. This CDR3 spans 14 amino acids. The CDR3 loop reads CASSPLWTTGEQFF. The CDR3 nucleotides read TGTGCCAGCAGCCCCCTATGGACTACGGGTGAGCAGTTCTTC.

This clonotype appeared a few times. This sequence joins TRBV7-9 and TRBJ2-7; 7 nucleotides align to TRBD1. The ends lost 5 bases at V and 0 bases at J; junction bases unmatched: 1. CDR3 length: 13 residues. Per germline, CDR1 SEHNR and CDR2 FQNEAQ (reference sequence). The CDR3 is CASSGDSSYEQYV. DNA for the CDR3: TGTGCCAGCAGCGGGGACAGCTCCTACGAGCAGTACGTC.